This T cell receptor (beta chain) was captured in a study of cytomegalovirus exposure and HLA in healthy donors. The data were produced by immunoSEQ multiplex PCR, yet TCRdb's version contains in-frame clones alone and is incomplete. The table shows over 60,000 clones, with nearly 96% occurring only once. For this clone: Its antigen remains unknown.

CDR1 and CDR2 from the germline V gene are SQVTM and ANQGSEA. The trim removed 4 bases at V and 0 bases at J, leaving 6 bases unmatched. The CDR3 covers 16 residues. General study findings and limits: Later, an analysis found that TCR clusters from the first cohort tended to co-occur in the 90 to 150 validation repertoires. According to reports, the classifier identified cytomegalovirus status with high specificity and sensitivity. As confirmed in vitro, a few CMV-associated chains were specific for CMV antigens. The study flagged some 170 TCR beta chains as cytomegalovirus-associated.

The rearrangement links TRBV29-1 to TRBJ2-4; 10 nucleotides match TRBD1. This sequence originates from a woman aged 18-29 years in good health and CMV-seropositive. Sequenced material: PBMCs. CDR3 in amino acids: CSVVAGQGIAKNIQYF. The CDR3 nucleotides are TGCAGCGTTGTAGCGGGACAGGGGATAGCCAAAAACATTCAGTACTTC.